These 31 T cell receptor beta chains came from one sample sequenced in a study of STAT3 mutations in large granular lymphocyte leukemia. Study observations and caveats: Every T-cell large granular lymphocyte leukemia patient had at least one immunodominant TCR beta clonotype.

Assay used: immunoSEQ multiplex PCR; TCRdb lists only in-frame clones, some missing. The sample shows around 10,000 clones, around 52% of them seen only once. What these receptors recognize is not known. Sequenced sample: peripheral blood mononuclear cells. Source of these receptors: a boy aged 5-17 years with T-cell large granular lymphocyte leukemia. Some clones in this sample may be carry-over from other donors' samples.

The genes are TRBV5-1 and TRBJ2-7; 7 nucleotides match TRBD1. The CDR3 has 14 residues. V shed 3 bases, J shed 0 bases, and the junction held 3 bases outside the gene matches. Germline V CDR1 and CDR2: SGHRS, YFSETQ. The CDR3 nucleotides read TGCGCCAGCAGCTGGCGACAGGGCTCCTACGAGCAGTACTTC. Residues: CASSWRQGSYEQYF.

This clone came up a few times. V and J are TRBV29-1 and TRBJ1-2; 8 positions agree with TRBD1. The germline V gene encodes CDR1 SQVTM and CDR2 ANQGSEA. This CDR3 spans 12 amino acids. V dropped 6 bases and J dropped 6; count of bases not matched to a gene: 6. CDR3 amino acids: CSVEDRVHGYTF. The DNA of the CDR3 is TGCAGCGTGGAGGACAGGGTCCATGGCTACACCTTC.

The chain is built from TRBV5-4 and TRBJ1-1; the D is unclear. Trimming removed 1 base from V and 2 bases from J, with 12 bases in between. Germline CDR1 is SGHNT and CDR2 is YYREEE (reference sequence). This CDR3 spans 15 amino acids. The CDR3 bases are TGTGCCAGCAGCTTGCCTGGGGTAGTAAACACTGAAGCTTTCTTT. This translates into CASSLPGVVNTEAFF.

This clone came up a few times. The rearrangement uses TRBV5-4 and TRBJ2-3; 7 nucleotides agree with TRBD1. The ends lost 5 bases at V and 4 bases at J; junction bases unmatched: 7. Per the germline V gene, CDR1 is SGHNT and CDR2 is YYREEE (reference sequence). This CDR3 is built from 14 residues. CDR3 DNA sequence: TGTGCCAGCAGGGACAGGACCAGCCCAGATACGCAGTATTTT. It codes for CASRDRTSPDTQYF.

J is TRBJ2-7 and V is TRBV30, with 8 nucleotides matching TRBD2. The CDR3 totals 14 residues. With V trimmed by 0 bases and J by 6 bases, 7 bases remained unmatched. In germline, CDR1 is GTSNPN, CDR2 SVGIG (reference sequence). This chain's CDR3 is CAWSVTGGPGEQYF. CDR3 bases: TGTGCCTGGAGTGTAACGGGAGGGCCCGGCGAGCAGTACTTC.

The chain is built from TRBV7-8 and TRBJ2-7; D might be TRBD1 (6 bases). Per germline, CDR1 SGHVS and CDR2 FQNEAQ. The V end was cut by 5 bases, the J end by 6 bases, with 17 bases between. The CDR3 has 14 amino acids. The CDR3: CASSRRDTGSEQYF. In nucleotides, the CDR3 is TGTGCCAGCAGCCGCCGGGACACCGGTTCCGAGCAGTACTTC.

V gene TRBV6-1 combines with J gene TRBJ1-2, with D unresolved. CDR3 length equals 14 residues. In germline, CDR1 is MNHNS, CDR2 SASEGT. Trimming removed 4 bases from V and 2 bases from J, with 11 bases in between. For the CDR3, the DNA is TGTGCCAGCAGTGTATCCCTCCCCAACTATGGCTACACCTTC. Protein product: CASSVSLPNYGYTF.

This chain uses TRBV10-3 with TRBJ1-6; tentative D call: TRBD1 (5 bases). Trimming removed 5 bases at V and 9 bases at J, with 14 bases between. This CDR3 has 14 residues. CDR1 is ENHRY, CDR2 SYGVKD, per germline. The CDR3 sequence: CAISPRGGSSPLHF. In DNA form, the CDR3 reads TGTGCCATCAGTCCCCGCGGGGGAAGTTCACCCCTCCACTTT.

This clone was seen only a few times. The genes are TRBV11-1 and TRBJ1-1; TRBD1 aligns across 7 bases. This CDR3 is built from 13 residues. Germline CDR1 reads SGHAT; CDR2 reads FQDESV (reference sequence). The V gene end was trimmed by 5 bases and the J gene end by 5 bases; junction bases not matched to a gene: 5. The CDR3 region has the DNA TGTGCCAGCAGCAGAGGGGGCAGGACTGAAGCTTTCTTT. It encodes CASSRGGRTEAFF.

V is TRBV9 and J is TRBJ1-6; D is perhaps TRBD1 (5 bases). This CDR3 spans 17 amino acids. Germline loops: CDR1 SGDLS, CDR2 YYNGEE. The V gene lost 0 bases and the J gene lost 8 bases, with 18 bases spanning the gap. CDR3 sequence (DNA): TGTGCCAGCAGCGTAGGACGCCAATGGGGGGGATATTCACCCCTCCACTTT. It is translated as CASSVGRQWGGYSPLHF.

The chain recombines TRBV18 with TRBJ1-1; 8 bases line up with TRBD1. Germline trimming cut 3 bases from V and 10 bases from J; bases unmatched to any gene: 13. The germline V gene encodes CDR1 KGHSH and CDR2 LQKENI. The CDR3 totals 15 residues. In DNA form, the CDR3 reads TGTGCCAGCTCACCGGCGCGGGACAGGTCCTCGACAGCTTTCTTT. Translation gives CASSPARDRSSTAFF.

The chain employs TRBV5-5 and TRBJ2-7, with 10 bases that match TRBD1. Germline CDR1 SGHKS, CDR2 YYEKEE (reference sequence). The CDR3 has 14 residues. With 1 base clipped from V and 9 bases from J, the junction kept 7 bases outside the gene matches. CDR3 sequence reads: CASSLSGQGKVQYF. The CDR3, as DNA: TGTGCCAGCAGCTTGTCGGGACAGGGGAAGGTGCAGTACTTC.

The chain's CDR3 is CASSSFTREAYNEQFF. CDR3 sequence (DNA): TGTGCCAGCAGCTCATTCACGAGGGAGGCCTACAATGAGCAGTTCTTC. The chain employs TRBV7-9 and TRBJ2-1, with D maybe TRBD2 (6 bases). V shed 4 bases and J shed 2 bases, with 15 bases lying between them. This CDR3 has 16 residues. Germline values: CDR1 SEHNR, CDR2 FQNEAQ (reference sequence).

The rearrangement uses TRBV6-5 and TRBJ2-7, with unresolved D. The CDR3 is 13 amino acids. Germline V gene sequence: CDR1 MNHEY, CDR2 SVGAGI. Trimming left V 6 bases short and J 0 bases short, with 9 bases between. The CDR3 region is CASSYTSSYEQYF. CDR3 coding DNA: TGTGCCAGCAGCTACACCAGCTCCTACGAGCAGTACTTC.

The chain is built from TRBV27 and TRBJ1-2; the match to TRBD1 covers 8 bases. The germline V gene encodes CDR1 MNHEY and CDR2 SMNVEV (reference sequence). The V gene end was trimmed by 3 bases and the J gene end by 4 bases; junction bases not matched to a gene: 1. The CDR3 is 13 residues long. CDR3 amino acids: CASSFGTGYGYTF. As DNA, the CDR3 is TGTGCCAGCAGTTTCGGGACAGGCTATGGCTACACCTTC.

In this sample, this clone turned up a few times. CDR3 sequence: CASSLLQTSGDSYEQYF. The CDR3 region has the DNA TGTGCCAGCAGCTTACTCCAGACTAGCGGGGACTCCTACGAGCAGTACTTC. J is TRBJ2-7 and V is TRBV13, with 11 nucleotides matching TRBD2. This CDR3 comprises 17 residues. V dropped 2 bases and J dropped 0; count of bases not matched to a gene: 6. Looked up from germline, CDR1 is PRHDT and CDR2 is FYEKMQ (reference sequence).

This clone was recorded a few times. This sequence joins TRBV27 and TRBJ2-7, with D perhaps matching TRBD2 (7 bases). Trimming removed 8 bases at V and 2 bases at J, with 19 bases between. Germline V gives CDR1 MNHEY, CDR2 SMNVEV (reference sequence). The CDR3 sequence is 15 residues long. The CDR3 region has the DNA TGTGCCAGCTCCCAAGGGGGGGGAGGAACCTACGAGCAGTACTTC. This translates into CASSQGGGGTYEQYF.

The chain recombines TRBV5-1 with TRBJ2-3; D unclear. The CDR3 is 15 amino acids. V lost 0 bases and J 0 bases, leaving 8 bases between the germline ends. Germline V lookup: CDR1 SGHRS, CDR2 YFSETQ. The CDR3 nucleotides are TGCGCCAGCAGCTTGGTAATACAAAGCACAGATACGCAGTATTTT. Translated, it gives CASSLVIQSTDTQYF.

This chain uses TRBV29-1 with TRBJ1-5; weak D call: TRBD1 (5 bases). This CDR3 has 12 residues. V was clipped by 4 bases and J by 4 bases, with 8 bases between them. Germline V gene data show CDR1 as SQVTM and CDR2 as ANQGSEA. For the CDR3, the DNA is TGCAGCGTTGGGACAATTAATCAGCCCCAGCATTTT. Protein product: CSVGTINQPQHF. Drawing the rest from reference TRBV29-1 and TRBJ1-5, the complete variable domain is SAVISQKPSRDICQRGTSLTIQCQVDSQVTMMFWYRQQPGQSLTLIATANQGSEATYESGFVIDKFPISRPNLTFSTLTVSNMSPEDSSIYLCSVGTINQPQHFGDGTRLSIL.

The chain is built from TRBV7-6 and TRBJ2-7; a weak D match, TRBD1 (6 bases). This CDR3 has 14 amino acids. Germline CDR1 is SGHVS and CDR2 is FNYEAQ. V was pared by 3 bases and J by 6 bases, with 15 bases between. This CDR3 reads CASSFDRLLGEQYF. The CDR3 bases are TGTGCCAGCAGCTTCGACAGGTTACTGGGCGAGCAGTACTTC.

The chain is built from TRBV5-1 and TRBJ2-3, with D possibly being TRBD1 (6 bases). Trimming removed 2 bases at V and 4 bases at J, with 20 bases between. This CDR3 is 17 amino acids long. The germline V gene has CDR1 SGHRS and CDR2 YFSETQ. The CDR3 bases are TGCGCCAGCAGCTTAAAGGTTCTAGGCAGGGGCGCAGATACGCAGTATTTT. Translating gives CASSLKVLGRGADTQYF.

This clone was picked up a small number of times. The chain is built from TRBV18 and TRBJ1-3, with D hard to call. V gave up 2 bases and J gave up 0 bases, with 8 bases separating them. This CDR3 comprises 15 residues. Germline V lookup: CDR1 KGHSH, CDR2 LQKENI. The CDR3 nucleotides read TGTGCCAGCTCACCAGACCGAGTCTCTGGAAACACCATATATTTT. Translated: CASSPDRVSGNTIYF.

This clone was seen a handful of times. The chain is built from TRBV18 and TRBJ2-7; D might be TRBD1 (5 bases). V shed 3 bases and J shed 3 bases, with 9 bases lying between them. Germline CDR1 reads KGHSH; CDR2 reads LQKENI. The CDR3 has 13 residues. CDR3 protein: CASSPERGYEQYF. The CDR3, as DNA: TGTGCCAGCTCACCGGAAAGGGGCTACGAGCAGTACTTC.

This clone appeared a few times. The chain recombines TRBV7-8 with TRBJ1-6; D is uncertain. The CDR3 is 15 residues long. The germline CDR1 and CDR2 sequences are SGHVS and FQNEAQ. With 3 bases removed from V and 0 bases from J, the gap between germline ends came to 6 bases. In DNA, the CDR3 is TGTGCCAGCAGCTTCGAGAGCTCCTATAATTCACCCCTCCACTTT. Its protein product is CASSFESSYNSPLHF.

This clone showed up just a few times. The J gene is TRBJ2-2, the V gene TRBV29-1; 8 nucleotides agree with TRBD1. The CDR3 contains 14 residues. Germline loops: CDR1 SQVTM, CDR2 ANQGSEA. V gave up 4 bases and J gave up 5 bases; unmatched junction bases: 6. The chain's CDR3 is CSVGGQGLTGELFF. CDR3 in DNA: TGCAGCGTTGGTGGACAGGGTCTAACCGGGGAGCTGTTTTTT.

This CDR3 is CASSIDSNYGYTF. The CDR3, as DNA: TGTGCCAGCAGCATAGACAGTAACTATGGCTACACCTTC. The V call is TRBV5-4, the J call TRBJ1-2; possibly TRBD1 for D (5 bases). V lost 4 bases to trimming and J lost 1 base, with 8 bases between them. Germline loops: CDR1 SGHNT, CDR2 YYREEE (reference sequence). The CDR3 sequence is 13 residues long.

Only one count was recorded for this clone. The V gene is TRBV25-1, the J gene TRBJ1-2, with D maybe TRBD1 (5 bases). V was pared by 8 bases and J by 7 bases, with 17 bases between. The CDR3 loop spans 13 amino acids. Germline lookup yields CDR1 MGHDK and CDR2 SYGVNS. In nucleotides, the CDR3 is TGTGCCAGCCGAGAAGGGACCAATCGTGGCTACACCTTC. Encoded protein: CASREGTNRGYTF.

This clone appeared a few times. The chain employs TRBV30 and TRBJ2-7; TRBD2 is a possible D gene (7 bases). The germline V gene encodes CDR1 GTSNPN and CDR2 SVGIG (reference sequence). The CDR3 runs to 14 residues. Trimming pared 3 bases from V and 2 bases from J, leaving 14 bases between. The CDR3 DNA sequence: TGTGCCTGGAGGTCAAGAGGGGGGGCCTACGAGCAGTACTTC. Translating it yields CAWRSRGGAYEQYF.

The chain has TRBV6-6 and TRBJ1-2; D perhaps matches TRBD1 (6 bases). The CDR3 has 13 residues. The V and J ends lost 6 bases and 4 bases respectively, with 12 bases between them. Germline-derived CDR1 and CDR2 are MNHNY and SVGAGI (reference sequence). The CDR3 region is CASSRTELYGYTF. CDR3 bases: TGTGCCAGCAGCCGGACAGAACTCTATGGCTACACCTTC.

The CDR3 coding sequence is TGTGCCAGCTCACCACCTGCAGGAACAAACATTCAGTACTTC. This codes for CASSPPAGTNIQYF. The J gene is TRBJ2-4, the V gene TRBV18, with D uncertain. This CDR3 is 14 amino acids long. Trimming removed 0 bases at V and 6 bases at J, with 9 bases between. Germline CDR1 and CDR2: KGHSH and LQKENI.

This clone was seen a few times. The V call is TRBV5-1, the J call TRBJ2-5; either TRBD1 or TRBD2 may fit D (5 bases each). Trimming pared 4 bases from V and 4 bases from J, leaving 8 bases between. Germline loops: CDR1 SGHRS, CDR2 YFSETQ. The CDR3 contains 12 residues. The CDR3 sequence is CASSGGGETQYF. CDR3 coding DNA: TGCGCCAGCAGCGGGGGTGGAGAGACCCAGTACTTC.